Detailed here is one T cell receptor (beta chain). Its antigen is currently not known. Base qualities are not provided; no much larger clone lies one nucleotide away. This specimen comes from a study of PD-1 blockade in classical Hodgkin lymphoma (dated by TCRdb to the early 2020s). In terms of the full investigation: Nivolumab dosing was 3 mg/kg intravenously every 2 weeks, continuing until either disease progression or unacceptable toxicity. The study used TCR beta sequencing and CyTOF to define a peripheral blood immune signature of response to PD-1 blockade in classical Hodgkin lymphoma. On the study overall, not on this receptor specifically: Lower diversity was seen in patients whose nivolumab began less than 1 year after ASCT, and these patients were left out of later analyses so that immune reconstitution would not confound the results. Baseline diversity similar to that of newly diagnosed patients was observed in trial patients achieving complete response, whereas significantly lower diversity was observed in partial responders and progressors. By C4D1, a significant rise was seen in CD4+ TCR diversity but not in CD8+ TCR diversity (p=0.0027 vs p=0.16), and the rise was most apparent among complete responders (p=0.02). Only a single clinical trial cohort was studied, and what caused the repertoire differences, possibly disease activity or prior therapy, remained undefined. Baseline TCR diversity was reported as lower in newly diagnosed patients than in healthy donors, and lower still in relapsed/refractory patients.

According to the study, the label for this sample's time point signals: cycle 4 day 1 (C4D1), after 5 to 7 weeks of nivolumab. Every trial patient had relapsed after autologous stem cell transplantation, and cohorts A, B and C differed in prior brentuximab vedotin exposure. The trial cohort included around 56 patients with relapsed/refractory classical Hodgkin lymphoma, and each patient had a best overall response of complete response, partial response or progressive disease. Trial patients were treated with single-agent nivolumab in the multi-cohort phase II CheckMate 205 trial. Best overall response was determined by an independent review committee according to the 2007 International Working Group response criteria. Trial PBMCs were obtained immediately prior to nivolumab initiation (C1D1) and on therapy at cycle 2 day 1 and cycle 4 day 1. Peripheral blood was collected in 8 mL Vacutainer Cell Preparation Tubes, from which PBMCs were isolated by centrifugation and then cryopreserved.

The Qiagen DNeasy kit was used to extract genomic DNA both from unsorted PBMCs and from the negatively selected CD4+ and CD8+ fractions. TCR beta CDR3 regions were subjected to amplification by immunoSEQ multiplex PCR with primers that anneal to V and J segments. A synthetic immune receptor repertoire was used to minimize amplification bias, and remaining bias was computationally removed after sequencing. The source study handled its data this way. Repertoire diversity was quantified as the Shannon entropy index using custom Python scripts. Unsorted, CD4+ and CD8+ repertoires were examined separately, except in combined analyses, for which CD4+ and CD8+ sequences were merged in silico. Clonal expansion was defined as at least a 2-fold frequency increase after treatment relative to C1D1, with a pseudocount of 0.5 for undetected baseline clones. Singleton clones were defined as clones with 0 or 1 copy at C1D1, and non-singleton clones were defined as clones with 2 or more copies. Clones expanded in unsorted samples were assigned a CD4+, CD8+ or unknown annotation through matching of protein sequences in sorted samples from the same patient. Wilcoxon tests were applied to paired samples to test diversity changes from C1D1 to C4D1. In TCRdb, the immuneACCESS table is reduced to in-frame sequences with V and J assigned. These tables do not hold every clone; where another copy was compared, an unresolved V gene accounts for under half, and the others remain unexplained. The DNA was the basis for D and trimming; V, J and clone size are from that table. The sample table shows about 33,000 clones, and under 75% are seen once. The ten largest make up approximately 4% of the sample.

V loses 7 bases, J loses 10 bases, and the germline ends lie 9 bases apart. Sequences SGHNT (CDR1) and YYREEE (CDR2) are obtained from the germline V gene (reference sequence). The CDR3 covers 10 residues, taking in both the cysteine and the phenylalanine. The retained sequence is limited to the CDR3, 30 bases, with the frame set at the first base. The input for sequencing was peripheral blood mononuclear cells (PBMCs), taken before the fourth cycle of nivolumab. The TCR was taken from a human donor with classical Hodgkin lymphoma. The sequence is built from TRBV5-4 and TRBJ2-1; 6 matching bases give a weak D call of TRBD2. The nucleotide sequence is TGTGCCAGCTTCGCGGGGGAGCAGTTCTTC. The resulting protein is CASFAGEQFF.